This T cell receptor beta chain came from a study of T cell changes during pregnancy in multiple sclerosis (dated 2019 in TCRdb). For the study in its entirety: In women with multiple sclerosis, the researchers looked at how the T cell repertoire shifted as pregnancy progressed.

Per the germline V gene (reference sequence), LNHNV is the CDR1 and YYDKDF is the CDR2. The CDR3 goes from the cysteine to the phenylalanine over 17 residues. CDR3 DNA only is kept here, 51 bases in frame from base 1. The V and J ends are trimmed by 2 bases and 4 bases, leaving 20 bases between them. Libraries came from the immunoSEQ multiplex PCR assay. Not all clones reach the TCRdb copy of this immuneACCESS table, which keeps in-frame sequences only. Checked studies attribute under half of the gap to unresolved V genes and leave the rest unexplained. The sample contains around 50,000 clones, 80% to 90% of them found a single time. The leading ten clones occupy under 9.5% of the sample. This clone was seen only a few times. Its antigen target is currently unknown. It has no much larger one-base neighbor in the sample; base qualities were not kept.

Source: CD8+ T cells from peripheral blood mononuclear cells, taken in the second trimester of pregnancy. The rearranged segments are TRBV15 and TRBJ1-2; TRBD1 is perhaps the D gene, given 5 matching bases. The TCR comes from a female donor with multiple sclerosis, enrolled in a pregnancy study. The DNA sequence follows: TGTGCCACCAGCAGACAGGCACAGGAGGGCCCCCTCTATGGCTACACCTTC. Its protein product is CATSRQAQEGPLYGYTF.